This T cell receptor beta chain was retrieved from a study of cytomegalovirus exposure and HLA in healthy donors. Study-wide findings and caveats: Sequencing had likely introduced a cluster of highly shared sequence variants as an artifact. One variant, a missense change in DCLRE1C, was linked in a later analysis to TCR beta V- and J-gene trimming.

As for this clone: Its target is unknown.

13 Jbeta primers and 60 Vbeta primers were used for the PCR. Clones were read by immunoSEQ multiplex PCR, and TCRdb kept only the in-frame ones, dropping some. Of 99,000 or so clones listed, approximately 76% are singletons. The sequencing sample was made of PBMCs. This clonotype was obtained from a woman aged 18-29 years in good health and CMV-seropositive.

The CDR3 DNA reads TGTGCCATCAGTGAAACGGATCTCAGACCCCCCCAGCTAGCGGGAACCGTTCCCTACAATGAGCAGTTCTTC. Protein sequence: CAISETDLRPPQLAGTVPYNEQFF. The chain carries TRBV10-3 and TRBJ2-1; 9 bases agree with TRBD2. The CDR3 is made up of 24 amino acids. The trim removed 3 bases at V and 2 bases at J, leaving 29 bases unmatched. Looked up from germline, CDR1 is ENHRY and CDR2 is SYGVKD.